Below, 20 T cell receptor beta chains from the same sample are listed, as sequenced in a study of blood T cell repertoires in COVID-19. Some clones are missing from TCRdb's copy, which holds only in-frame ones; the method was immunoSEQ multiplex PCR. The sample includes 55,000 to 75,000 clones, less than 80% seen only once; the top ten take 3% to 4%. The sample comprised peripheral blood. Source of these receptors: a man in his sixties with acute or convalescent COVID-19.

The V and J genes are TRBV2 and TRBJ1-2; TRBD1 matches 9 bases. Germline V gene data show CDR1 as SNHLY and CDR2 as FYNNEI. Trimming at V came to 6 bases and at J to 6 bases, leaving 11 bases not matched to a gene. The length of the CDR3 is 15 residues. The CDR3 bases are TGTGCCAGCAGGATATCTGGACAGGGGACGCATGGCTACACCTTC. It encodes CASRISGQGTHGYTF.

CDR3 sequence: CASSYWGQGATGELFF. DNA of the CDR3: TGTGCCAGCAGTTACTGGGGACAGGGAGCGACCGGGGAGCTGTTTTTT. The rearrangement links TRBV6-5 to TRBJ2-2, with 9 bases that match TRBD1. V lost 1 base and J lost 5; bases outside the gene matches: 5. Germline V gives CDR1 MNHEY, CDR2 SVGAGI. CDR3 length: 16 amino acids.

This clone has just one count. The J gene is TRBJ1-2, the V gene TRBV30; TRBD1 matches at 9 bases. V dropped 2 bases and J dropped 8; count of bases not matched to a gene: 6. The CDR3 has 13 residues. CDR1 is GTSNPN, CDR2 SVGIG, per germline (reference sequence). The CDR3 bases are TGTGCCTGGAGTTGGGGACAGGGAGAAGGCTACACCTTC. Protein product: CAWSWGQGEGYTF.

The rearrangement joins TRBV28 to TRBJ2-1; 10 bases match TRBD2. V was clipped by 7 bases and J by 9 bases; unmatched bases: 15. Germline values: CDR1 MDHEN, CDR2 SYDVKM. This CDR3 is built from 16 residues. CDR3: CASTPLASGGDGEQFF. The CDR3 nucleotides are TGTGCCAGCACCCCTTTGGCTAGCGGGGGCGACGGTGAGCAGTTCTTC.

This chain joins TRBV14 and TRBJ1-2; D not certain. The CDR3 consists of 13 residues. Trimming took 4 bases from V and 4 from J, leaving 10 bases between them. Per germline, CDR1 SGHDN and CDR2 FVKESK. The CDR3 sequence is CASSRRGAYGYTF. CDR3 nucleotide sequence: TGTGCCAGCAGCCGGCGAGGAGCCTATGGCTACACCTTC.

This clone was observed a single time. The CDR3 loop is CASSWGQGNTEAFF. As DNA, the CDR3 is TGTGCCAGCAGCTGGGGACAGGGCAACACTGAAGCTTTCTTT. This chain connects TRBV7-2 to TRBJ1-1; 9 nucleotides match TRBD1. The CDR3 loop spans 14 amino acids. J lost 2 bases, V lost 4 bases, and 2 bases had no gene match. Germline CDR1 and CDR2: SGHTA and FQGNSA.

The V gene is TRBV27, the J gene TRBJ2-5; maybe TRBD1 (6 bases). Germline V lookup: CDR1 MNHEY, CDR2 SMNVEV (reference sequence). Deletions cut 3 bases from V and 1 base from J, with 9 bases between. This CDR3 has 14 residues. The CDR3 nucleotides are TGTGCCAGCAGTTTGGCCAGGGGCCAAGAGACCCAGTACTTC. It specifies CASSLARGQETQYF.

CDR3 coding DNA: TGTGCCAGCAGCTCCCGGGATTCGGGACAGCCCCAGCATTTT. Protein product: CASSSRDSGQPQHF. The chain recombines TRBV9 with TRBJ1-5; no reliable D call. V lost 4 bases and J 7 bases, leaving 15 bases between the germline ends. The CDR3 covers 14 residues. Germline lookup yields CDR1 SGDLS and CDR2 YYNGEE. Together with reference TRBV9 and TRBJ1-5, the CDR3 gives the full variable domain: DSGVTQTPKHLITATGQRVTLRCSPRSGDLSVYWYQQSLDQGLQFLIQYYNGEERAKGNILERFSAQQFPDLHSELNLSSLELGDSALYFCASSSRDSGQPQHFGDGTRLSIL.

The gene calls are TRBV6-5 and TRBJ2-5; 7 positions agree with TRBD1. Germline V lookup: CDR1 MNHEY, CDR2 SVGAGI. This CDR3 is 16 amino acids long. Unmatched junction bases numbered 7, after V lost 3 bases and J lost 0 bases. DNA of the CDR3: TGTGCCAGCAGTTATGTGGGCAGGGGGTACCAAGAGACCCAGTACTTC. This translates into CASSYVGRGYQETQYF.

The chain employs TRBV29-1 and TRBJ2-7; tentatively, D is TRBD1 (6 bases). The germline gives CDR1 SQVTM, CDR2 ANQGSEA. Between the trimmed V and J ends, which lost 2 bases and 3 bases, there was a span of 8 bases. The CDR3 is 12 amino acids. CDR3 nucleotides: TGCAGCGTTGAACAACAGGGCTACGAGCAGTACTTC. Protein: CSVEQQGYEQYF.

The rearrangement uses TRBV11-2 and TRBJ1-4; TRBD1 matches at 7 bases. The V segment lost 2 bases and the J segment 4 bases; nucleotides outside the gene matches: 4. Germline CDR1 reads SGHAT; CDR2 reads FQNNGV. The CDR3 has 15 amino acids. The CDR3 sequence is CASSLRGQINEKLFF. CDR3 sequence (DNA): TGTGCCAGCAGCTTACGGGGACAGATTAATGAAAAACTGTTTTTT.

V is TRBV7-2 and J is TRBJ1-1; tentative D call: TRBD1 (5 bases). V was pared by 3 bases and J by 3 bases, with 11 bases between. Germline assignment: CDR1 SGHTA and CDR2 FQGNSA. The CDR3 is 14 amino acids. CDR3 region: CASSLPGGYTEAFF. In DNA form, the CDR3 reads TGTGCCAGCAGCTTGCCGGGGGGGTACACTGAAGCTTTCTTT.

This clone was seen a few times. The J gene is TRBJ2-6, the V gene TRBV7-3; D is ambiguous. This CDR3 is 16 amino acids long. Germline V gene lookup returns CDR1 SGHTA and CDR2 FQGTGA. Trimming left V 5 bases short and J 2 bases short, with 13 bases between. CDR3 protein: CASSKIHPPGANVLTF. For the CDR3, the DNA is TGTGCCAGCAGCAAGATACACCCTCCTGGGGCCAACGTCCTGACTTTC. Variable domain in full (rest from reference TRBV7-3 and TRBJ2-6): GAGVSQTPSNKVTEKGKYVELRCDPISGHTALYWYRQSLGQGPEFLIYFQGTGAADDSGLPNDRFFAVRPEGSVSTLKIQRTERGDSAVYLCASSKIHPPGANVLTFGAGSRLTVL.

V and J are TRBV30 and TRBJ1-1; 8 bases map to TRBD1. From germline, CDR1 is GTSNPN and CDR2 SVGIG (reference sequence). Losses at the gene ends were 2 bases for V and 6 bases for J; bases not matched to a gene: 2. The CDR3 length is 12 residues. The CDR3 spells CAWSPQGAEAFF. The DNA of the CDR3 is TGTGCCTGGAGTCCACAGGGGGCTGAAGCTTTCTTT.

The J gene is TRBJ2-7, the V gene TRBV7-2; 8 bases map to TRBD2. Trimming at V came to 1 base and at J to 0 bases, leaving 5 bases not matched to a gene. There are 16 residues in the CDR3. CDR1 SGHTA and CDR2 FQGNSA come from the germline V gene. The CDR3 loop reads CASSLVASGGSYEQYF. CDR3 nucleotide sequence: TGTGCCAGCAGCTTAGTAGCCAGCGGGGGCTCCTACGAGCAGTACTTC.

The chain recombines TRBV28 with TRBJ2-3; a weak D match, TRBD2 (5 bases). Trimming shortened V by 5 bases and J by 3 bases, and 12 bases separated the two germline ends. The CDR3 contains 14 residues. Per the germline V gene, CDR1 is MDHEN and CDR2 is SYDVKM. As DNA, the CDR3 is TGTGCCAGCAGTAACATGGGCGGGACAGATACGCAGTATTTT. Encoded protein: CASSNMGGTDTQYF.

The sample holds one count of this clone. The chain uses TRBV7-7 and TRBJ2-5, with a possible D match to TRBD1 (5 bases). Trimming removed 3 bases from V and 2 bases from J, with 7 bases in between. Looked up from germline, CDR1 is SSHAT and CDR2 is FNYEAQ (reference sequence). This CDR3 is built from 13 residues. In nucleotides, the CDR3 is TGTGCCAGCAGCTTTCAGGGACAAGAGACCCAGTACTTC. Translation gives CASSFQGQETQYF.

This sequence joins TRBV2 and TRBJ1-5, with unresolved D. The germline V gene encodes CDR1 SNHLY and CDR2 FYNNEI. V was clipped by 1 base and J by 15 bases, with 16 bases between them. The length of the CDR3 is 13 residues. The CDR3 coding sequence is TGTGCCAGCAGTGAAGTTATTGGGCAGGTCTCGCATTTT. Translated, it gives CASSEVIGQVSHF.

V gene TRBV20-1 combines with J gene TRBJ2-7, with 9 bases matching TRBD2. CDR3 size: 14 residues. Germline CDR1 reads DFQATT; CDR2 reads SNEGSKA (reference sequence). Trimming removed 3 bases from V and 5 bases from J; junction bases left unmatched: 8. The CDR3 sequence is CSASSGSGLHEQYF. CDR3 DNA: TGCAGTGCTAGTAGCGGGAGTGGTCTTCACGAGCAGTACTTC.

This clone showed up just a few times. V and J are TRBV24-1 and TRBJ1-2; D possibly corresponds to TRBD1 (6 bases). The V end was cut by 3 bases, the J end by 13 bases, with 14 bases between. The CDR3 loop spans 12 amino acids. CDR1 and CDR2 from the germline V gene are KGHDR and SFDVKD. This CDR3 reads CATSDPNTGPTF. The CDR3 DNA reads TGTGCCACCAGTGATCCAAATACAGGGCCCACCTTC.